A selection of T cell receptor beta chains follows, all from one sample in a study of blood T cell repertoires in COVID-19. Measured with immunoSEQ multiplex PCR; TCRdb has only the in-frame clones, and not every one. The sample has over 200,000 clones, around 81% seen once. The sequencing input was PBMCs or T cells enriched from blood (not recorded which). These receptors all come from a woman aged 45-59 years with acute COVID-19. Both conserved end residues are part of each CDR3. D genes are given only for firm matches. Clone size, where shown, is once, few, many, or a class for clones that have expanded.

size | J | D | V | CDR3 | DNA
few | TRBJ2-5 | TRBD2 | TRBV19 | CASSRRAGGPQETQYF | TGTGCCAGTAGCCGACGGGCGGGAGGGCCTCAGGAGACCCAGTACTTC
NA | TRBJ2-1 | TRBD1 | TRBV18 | CASSPPITGQGSYNEQFF | TGTGCCAGCTCACCGCCGATTACAGGACAGGGGAGTTACAATGAGCAGTTCTTC
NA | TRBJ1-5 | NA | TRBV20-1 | CSASSGHYSNQPQHF | TGCAGTGCTAGTTCGGGACACTATAGCAATCAGCCCCAGCATTTT
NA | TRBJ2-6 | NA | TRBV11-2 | CASSSYAAGANVLTF | TGTGCCAGCAGCTCGTACGCGGCCGGGGCCAACGTCCTGACTTTC
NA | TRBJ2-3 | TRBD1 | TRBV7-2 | CASKPGQGRADTQYF | TGTGCCAGCAAACCGGGACAGGGTCGCGCAGATACGCAGTATTTT
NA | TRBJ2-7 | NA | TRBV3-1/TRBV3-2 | CASSQDRGSYEQYF | TGTGCCAGCAGCCAAGATCGGGGATCCTACGAGCAGTACTTC
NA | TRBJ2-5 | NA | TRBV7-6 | CASSLVLVPQETQYF | TGTGCCAGCAGCTTAGTTCTCGTCCCCCAAGAGACCCAGTACTTC
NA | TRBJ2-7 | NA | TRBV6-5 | CASRGDQVSYEQYF | TGTGCCAGCAGGGGAGACCAGGTATCCTACGAGCAGTACTTC
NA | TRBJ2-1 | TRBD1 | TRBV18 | CASSGSGQGGSYNEQFF | TGTGCCAGCTCAGGATCGGGACAGGGGGGTTCCTACAATGAGCAGTTCTTC
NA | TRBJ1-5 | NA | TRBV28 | CASNLVRINSNQPQHF | TGTGCCAGCAACTTGGTCAGGATCAATAGCAATCAGCCCCAGCATTTT
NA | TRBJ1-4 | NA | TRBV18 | CASSPNRESEKLFF | TGTGCCAGCTCACCAAACAGGGAGAGTGAAAAACTGTTTTTT
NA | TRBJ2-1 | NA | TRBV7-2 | CASTPRGGAGYNEQFF | TGTGCCAGCACCCCAAGAGGGGGGGCAGGTTACAATGAGCAGTTCTTC